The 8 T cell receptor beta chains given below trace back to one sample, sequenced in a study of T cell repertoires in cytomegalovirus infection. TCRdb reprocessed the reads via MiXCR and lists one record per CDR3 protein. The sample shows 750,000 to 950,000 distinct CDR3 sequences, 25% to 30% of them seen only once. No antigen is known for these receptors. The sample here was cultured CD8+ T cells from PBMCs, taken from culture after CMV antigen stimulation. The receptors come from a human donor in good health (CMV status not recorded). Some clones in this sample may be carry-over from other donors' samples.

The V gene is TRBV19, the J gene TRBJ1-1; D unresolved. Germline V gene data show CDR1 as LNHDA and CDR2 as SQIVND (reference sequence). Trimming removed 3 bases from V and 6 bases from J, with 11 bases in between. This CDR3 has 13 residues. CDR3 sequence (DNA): TGTGCCAGTAGTATGGAGGCGGTGGCTGAAGCTTTCTTT. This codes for CASSMEAVAEAFF.

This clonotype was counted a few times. CDR3 sequence (DNA): TGTGCCAGCAGCTTCGCTAGCGGGGGGGCAGATACGCAGTATTTT. Translating gives CASSFASGGADTQYF. This chain connects TRBV5-4 to TRBJ2-3; 12 nucleotides line up with TRBD2. The germline CDR1 and CDR2 sequences are SGHNT and YYREEE (reference sequence). This CDR3 is built from 15 residues. Unmatched junction bases numbered 2, after V lost 2 bases and J lost 4 bases.

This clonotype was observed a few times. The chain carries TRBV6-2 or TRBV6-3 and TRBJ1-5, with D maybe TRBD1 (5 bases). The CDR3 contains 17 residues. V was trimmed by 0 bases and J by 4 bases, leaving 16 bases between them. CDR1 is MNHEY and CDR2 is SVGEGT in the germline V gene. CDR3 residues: CASSYSFMAGKNQPQHF. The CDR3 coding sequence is TGTGCCAGCAGTTACTCTTTTATGGCAGGGAAAAATCAGCCCCAGCATTTT.

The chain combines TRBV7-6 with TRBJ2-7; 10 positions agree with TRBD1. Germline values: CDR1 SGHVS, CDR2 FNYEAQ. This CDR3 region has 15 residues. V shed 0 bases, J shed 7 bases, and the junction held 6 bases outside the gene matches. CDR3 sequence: CASSLAGTGAGEQYF. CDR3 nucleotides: TGTGCCAGCAGCTTAGCTGGGACAGGGGCTGGTGAGCAGTACTTC.

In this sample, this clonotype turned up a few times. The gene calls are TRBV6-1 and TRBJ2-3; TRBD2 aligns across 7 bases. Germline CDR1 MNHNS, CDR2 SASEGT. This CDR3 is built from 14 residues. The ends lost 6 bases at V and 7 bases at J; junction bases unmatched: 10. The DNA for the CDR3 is TGTGCCAGCAGGGAGGGCCCGGGAGGATATACGCAGTATTTT. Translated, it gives CASREGPGGYTQYF.

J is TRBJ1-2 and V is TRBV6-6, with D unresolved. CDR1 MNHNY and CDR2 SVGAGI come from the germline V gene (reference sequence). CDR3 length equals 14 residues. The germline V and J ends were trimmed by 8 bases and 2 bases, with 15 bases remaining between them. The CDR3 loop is CASLTPDPNYGYTF. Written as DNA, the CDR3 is TGTGCCAGCCTTACCCCAGATCCCAACTATGGCTACACCTTC.

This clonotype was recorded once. The CDR3 sequence: CASSLVVGSEQFF. DNA for the CDR3: TGCGCCAGCAGCTTGGTTGTAGGCAGTGAGCAGTTCTTC. The chain joins TRBV5-1 to TRBJ2-1; no clear D. Trimming pared 0 bases from V and 9 bases from J, leaving 10 bases between. The germline gives CDR1 SGHRS, CDR2 YFSETQ. This CDR3 region has 13 residues.

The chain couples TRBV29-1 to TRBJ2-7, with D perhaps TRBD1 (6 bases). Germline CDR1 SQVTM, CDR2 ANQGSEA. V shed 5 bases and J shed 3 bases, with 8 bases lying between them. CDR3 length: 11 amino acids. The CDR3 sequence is CSVLTGYEQYF. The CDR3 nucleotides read TGCAGCGTTTTGACAGGCTACGAGCAGTACTTC.